The 22 T cell receptor beta chains presented below share a single source sample, sequenced in a study of post-analysis software for immune sequencing data. Whole-study results and caveats: When patients were compared with controls, 4 or 5 TRBV segments were more frequent, TRBV5-6, TRBV5-1 and TRBV20-1 among them.

TCR beta cDNA libraries included unique molecular identifiers. Each CDR3 protein is one row after TCRdb ran MiXCR on the PCR reads. Seen here are hundreds of thousands of distinct CDR3 sequences, around 40% observed once, and the top ten hold about an eighth. These TCRs' antigens remain unknown. Sequencing was done on a sample of blood. These TCRs come from a girl under 18 with multiple sclerosis.

This clonotype was observed a few times. The chain carries TRBV3-1 and TRBJ1-2; D uncertain. Per germline, CDR1 LGHDT and CDR2 YNNKEL (reference sequence). CDR3 size: 15 residues. Trimming shortened V by 4 bases and J by 0 bases, and 12 bases separated the two germline ends. Written as DNA, the CDR3 is TGTGCCAGCAGCCCACGAGGGAATTCTAACTATGGCTACACCTTC. This translates into CASSPRGNSNYGYTF. Full variable domain (rest looked up from reference TRBV3-1 and TRBJ1-2): DTAVSQTPKYLVTQMGNDKSIKCEQNLGHDTMYWYKQDSKKFLKIMFSYNNKELIINETVPNRFSPKSPDKAHLNLHINSLELGDSAVYFCASSPRGNSNYGYTFGSGTRLTVV.

This clonotype was observed a few times. V gene TRBV7-3 combines with J gene TRBJ2-1; D is perhaps TRBD1 or TRBD2 (5 bases each). CDR3 length: 14 amino acids. Trimming shortened V by 5 bases and J by 5 bases, and 13 bases separated the two germline ends. Germline V gene sequence: CDR1 SGHTA, CDR2 FQGTGA. The CDR3 reads CASSQGPTHNEQFF. CDR3 DNA sequence: TGTGCCAGCAGCCAGGGACCCACGCACAATGAGCAGTTCTTC.

This clonotype was counted between two and nine times. The V call is TRBV2, the J call TRBJ2-7, with no clear D. The V end was cut by 7 bases, the J end by 2 bases, with 15 bases between. Germline assignment: CDR1 SNHLY and CDR2 FYNNEI. The CDR3 consists of 14 residues. CDR3 coding DNA: TGTGCCAGCAACTCACCGGGCCCTCCCTACGAGCAGTACTTC. Its translation is CASNSPGPPYEQYF.

In this sample, this clonotype turned up a few times. This rearrangement joins TRBV18 to TRBJ2-4, with D perhaps matching TRBD2 (5 bases). The J call may be wrong; the DNA end is better matched by TRBJ2-7. Per the germline V gene, CDR1 is KGHSH and CDR2 is LQKENI. This CDR3 is built from 15 residues. CDR3 nucleotides: TGTGCCAGCTCACCTCATAAAGGACTCTACTACGAGCAGTACTTC. It translates to CASSPHKGLYYEQYF.

On this clonotype itself: One junction end does not reproduce the germline sequence, and a read error may be involved. The chain is built from TRBV4-1 and TRBJ2-7, with TRBD2 as a possible D gene (6 bases). This CDR3 contains 14 residues. Germline V CDR1 and CDR2: MGHRA, YSYEKL. For the CDR3, the DNA is TGCGCCAGCAGTCAAGGGGACTCCAACTACGAGCAGTACTTC. Translation: CASSQGDSNYEQYF.

Only a few counts were recorded for this clonotype. The chain links TRBV29-1 to TRBJ2-1; TRBD2 aligns across 12 bases. This CDR3 is 14 amino acids long. V lost 7 bases and J lost 5; bases outside the gene matches: 6. Looked up from germline, CDR1 is SQVTM and CDR2 is ANQGSEA. CDR3 nucleotides: TGCAGCGCTCTGACTAGCGGGAGCGACAATGAGCAGTTCTTC. Protein: CSALTSGSDNEQFF.

Many counts were recorded for this clonotype. CDR3 amino acids: CASSLAHRGTYEQYF. Written as DNA, the CDR3 is TGTGCCAGCAGCTTAGCCCACCGAGGAACCTACGAGCAGTACTTC. The rearrangement uses TRBV7-6 and TRBJ2-7; D call uncertain. The CDR3 is 15 amino acids. The germline CDR1 and CDR2 sequences are SGHVS and FNYEAQ. V lost 0 bases and J 2 bases, leaving 11 bases between the germline ends. The variable domain in full, with the rest retrieved from reference TRBV7-6 and TRBJ2-7, is GAGVSQSPRYKVTKRGQDVALRCDPISGHVSLYWYRQALGQGPEFLTYFNYEAQQDKSGLPNDRFSAERPEGSISTLTIQRTEQRDSAMYRCASSLAHRGTYEQYFGPGTRLTVT.

V and J are TRBV29-1 and TRBJ2-7; possible D gene TRBD2, 6 bases. The CDR3 is made up of 13 amino acids. In germline, CDR1 is SQVTM, CDR2 ANQGSEA. Trimming removed 4 bases from V and 5 bases from J, with 15 bases in between. As DNA, the CDR3 is TGCAGCGTTGTAGGTAGGGAGGCCCACGAGCAGTACTTC. Translating gives CSVVGREAHEQYF.

This chain connects TRBV20-1 to TRBJ1-1; D gene uncertain. CDR1 and CDR2 (germline): DFQATT, SNEGSKA (reference sequence). V lost 0 bases, J lost 2 bases, and 10 bases lay in between. This CDR3 contains 14 residues. This CDR3 reads CSARDAAANTEAFF. The CDR3 DNA follows: TGCAGTGCTAGAGATGCGGCGGCTAACACTGAAGCTTTCTTT.

The chain employs TRBV6-5 and TRBJ2-5, with 8 nucleotides matching TRBD2. Near its end, the DNA agrees better with TRBJ2-7, so the J call may be wrong. Germline CDR1 MNHEY, CDR2 SVGAGI. This CDR3 is built from 15 residues. Written as DNA, the CDR3 is TGTGCCAGCAGCCGTTGGGGGGAGCGGGAGAACGAGCAGTACTTC. Translating gives CASSRWGERENEQYF.

The V gene is TRBV2, the J gene TRBJ2-2; 10 nucleotides line up with TRBD2. The CDR3 is 15 residues long. Trimming removed 4 bases from V and 6 bases from J; junction bases left unmatched: 5. The germline V gene encodes CDR1 SNHLY and CDR2 FYNNEI. CDR3 in DNA: TGTGCCAGCAGTGTTTTAGCGGGAGGAGCCGGGGAGCTGTTTTTT. This translates into CASSVLAGGAGELFF. The full variable domain, in which reference TRBV2 and TRBJ2-2 provide the parts outside the CDR3, is EPEVTQTPSHQVTQMGQEVILRCVPISNHLYFYWYRQILGQKVEFLVSFYNNEISEKSEIFDDQFSVERPDGSNFTLKIRSTKLEDSAMYFCASSVLAGGAGELFFGEGSRLTVL.

V is TRBV29-1 and J is TRBJ1-1; TRBD1 matches 8 bases. The J segment lost 5 bases and the V segment lost 6 bases, leaving 11 bases of the junction unmatched. The germline CDR1 and CDR2 sequences are SQVTM and ANQGSEA. This CDR3 has 14 residues. The CDR3 protein is CSVAGQGGWTEAFF. The CDR3 DNA reads TGCAGCGTGGCCGGACAGGGAGGATGGACTGAAGCTTTCTTT.

The J gene is TRBJ2-7, the V gene TRBV5-1; 8 bases are shared with TRBD2. V lost 4 bases and J lost 12; bases outside the gene matches: 15. Germline V gene sequence: CDR1 SGHRS, CDR2 YFSETQ. The CDR3 has 14 amino acids. Here the CDR3 DNA reads TGCGCCAGCAGCAACGGACTAGCCAAAAACATTCGGTACTTC. This encodes CASSNGLAKNIRYF.

The V call is TRBV27, the J call TRBJ2-1, with TRBD2 matching over 16 bases. CDR1 is MNHEY, CDR2 SMNVEV, per germline (reference sequence). The ends lost 2 bases at V and 4 bases at J; junction bases unmatched: 8. The CDR3 is 19 residues long. The CDR3 DNA sequence: TGTGCCAGCAGTTTAGGGGGGACTAGCGGGAGGGCCCCTTACAATGAGCAGTTCTTC. It specifies CASSLGGTSGRAPYNEQFF.

This clonotype was seen a single time. This chain joins TRBV25-1 and TRBJ1-2; 12 bases are shared with TRBD1. The CDR3 runs 16 residues. Germline V gene lookup returns CDR1 MGHDK and CDR2 SYGVNS. The trim removed 4 bases at V and 7 bases at J, leaving 10 bases unmatched. The CDR3 DNA reads as TGTGCCAGCAGTGCAAGCTCTGGGACAGGGGGCGGTGGCTACACCTTC. Protein sequence: CASSASSGTGGGGYTF.

J is TRBJ2-3 and V is TRBV3-1; 10 bases match TRBD2. Germline loops: CDR1 LGHDT, CDR2 YNNKEL (reference sequence). V lost 0 bases to trimming and J lost 2 bases; unmatched junction nucleotides: 2. The CDR3 runs 16 residues. In nucleotides, the CDR3 is TGTGCCAGCAGCCAAGAGGGACTAGCGCCCACAGATACGCAGTATTTT. As protein: CASSQEGLAPTDTQYF.

The table lists this clonotype with a few counts. V usage is TRBV5-1 and J usage is TRBJ2-7, with D tentatively TRBD1 or TRBD2 (5 bases each). The CDR3 sequence is 17 residues long. V shed 0 bases and J shed 3 bases, with 19 bases lying between them. CDR1 is SGHRS and CDR2 is YFSETQ in the germline V gene. The CDR3 is CASSLGPYRDVGYEQYF. In DNA, the CDR3 is TGCGCCAGCAGCTTGGGCCCTTACCGGGACGTGGGCTACGAGCAGTACTTC.

To note about this clonotype: The junction shows a germline mismatch at one end, possibly a read error. The J gene is TRBJ2-3, the V gene TRBV5-1; 7 bases agree with TRBD2. The CDR3 covers 13 residues. Germline V gene data show CDR1 as SGHRS and CDR2 as YFSETQ. This CDR3 is CASTAGVTDTRYF. In DNA form, the CDR3 reads TGCGCCAGCACGGCGGGAGTAACAGATACGCGGTATTTT.

CDR3 region: CSASGGGEQYF. Written as DNA, the CDR3 is TGCAGTGCTAGTGGGGGGGGCGAGCAGTACTTC. V gene TRBV20-1 combines with J gene TRBJ2-1; 7 nucleotides align to TRBD2. The DNA end is a closer match to TRBJ2-7, so the J assignment may be wrong. Germline assignment: CDR1 DFQATT and CDR2 SNEGSKA (reference sequence). The CDR3 covers 11 residues.

The V gene is TRBV2, the J gene TRBJ2-1; the match to TRBD2 covers 9 bases. CDR1 and CDR2 from the germline V gene are SNHLY and FYNNEI. CDR3 length: 15 residues. With V trimmed by 1 base and J by 6 bases, 4 bases remained unmatched. DNA for the CDR3: TGTGCCAGCAGTGAAGGCCTAGCGGGGACCAATGAGCAGTTCTTC. Its translation: CASSEGLAGTNEQFF.

The sample holds a few counts of this clonotype. This chain links TRBV7-2 with TRBJ1-2, with unresolved D. Trimming removed 2 bases from V and 1 base from J, with 5 bases in between. The CDR3 has 13 residues. CDR1 is SGHTA and CDR2 is FQGNSA in the germline V gene. The CDR3 is CASSLRNNYGYTF. The CDR3 DNA sequence: TGTGCCAGCAGCTTAAGGAATAACTATGGCTACACCTTC.

The rearrangement uses TRBV5-1 and TRBJ1-2; 11 bases match TRBD1. In germline, CDR1 is SGHRS, CDR2 YFSETQ. J gave up 7 bases and V 4 bases, and 6 bases lay outside the gene matches. The CDR3 contains 14 residues. As DNA, the CDR3 is TGCGCCAGCAGCGTGGACAGGGGGCCCGGTGGCTACACCTTC. Protein sequence: CASSVDRGPGGYTF.